Each of the 7 T cell receptor beta chains below was sequenced from the same sample in a study of cytomegalovirus exposure and HLA in healthy donors. PCR involved 60 Vbeta and 13 Jbeta primers. TCRdb's table, derived via immunoSEQ multiplex PCR, lists solely in-frame clones and lacks some. The repertoire has 110,000 or so clones, roughly four fifths of them found once; the top ten carry approximately 3%. Sequencing was done on a sample of PBMCs. These receptor sequences come from a woman aged 40 to 50 in good health and CMV-seropositive.

This chain links TRBV15 with TRBJ2-5; 7 bases fit TRBD1. Germline V gene sequence: CDR1 LNHNV, CDR2 YYDKDF (reference sequence). The CDR3 sequence is 15 residues long. After removal of 0 bases from V and 5 bases from J, the junction contained 6 bases not matched to a gene. CDR3 nucleotides: TGTGCCACCAGCAGAGATCAGACAGGGCATGAGACCCAGTACTTC. Translation gives CATSRDQTGHETQYF. Full variable domain (missing parts from reference TRBV15 and TRBJ2-5): DAMVIQNPRYQVTQFGKPVTLSCSQTLNHNVMYWYQQKSSQAPKLLFHYYDKDFNNEADTPDNFQSRRPNTSFCFLDIRSPGLGDTAMYLCATSRDQTGHETQYFGPGTRLLVL.

The chain has TRBV6-5 and TRBJ2-1; 13 bases map to TRBD2. V dropped 4 bases and J dropped 8; count of bases not matched to a gene: 5. Germline-derived CDR1 and CDR2 are MNHEY and SVGAGI. The CDR3 has 15 residues. DNA of the CDR3: TGTGCCAGCAGTTCTAGGACTAGCGGGAGCGATGAGCAGTTCTTC. It yields the protein CASSSRTSGSDEQFF.

The chain joins TRBV9 to TRBJ2-5; 8 bases line up with TRBD2. CDR3 length: 17 residues. With V trimmed by 0 bases and J by 2 bases, 9 bases remained unmatched. Germline values: CDR1 SGDLS, CDR2 YYNGEE. The CDR3 sequence: CASSVDPGGGIQETQYF. In DNA, the CDR3 is TGTGCCAGCAGCGTAGACCCCGGGGGGGGCATTCAAGAGACCCAGTACTTC.

CDR3 in DNA: TGTGCCAGCAGCTCCTCCATAGCGGGGGGGGAGACCCAGTACTTC. This encodes CASSSSIAGGETQYF. V gene TRBV7-9 combines with J gene TRBJ2-5; TRBD2 aligns across 11 bases. V was pared by 4 bases and J by 5 bases, with 6 bases of the junction left unmatched. Germline CDR1 SEHNR, CDR2 FQNEAQ (reference sequence). This CDR3 comprises 15 residues.

The rearrangement uses TRBV7-8 and TRBJ2-6; 10 bases map to TRBD1. From germline, CDR1 is SGHVS and CDR2 FQNEAQ. CDR3 length: 17 amino acids. Trimming took 6 bases from V and 0 from J; bases not matched to a gene: 5. DNA for the CDR3: TGTGCCAGCAGTCACCGGGACAGGGGCTCTGGGGCCAACGTCCTGACTTTC. Amino acid sequence: CASSHRDRGSGANVLTF.

This rearrangement joins TRBV9 to TRBJ1-3, with D perhaps matching TRBD1 (5 bases). This CDR3 has 16 amino acids. The V and J ends lost 4 bases and 3 bases respectively, with 17 bases between them. Germline CDR1 SGDLS, CDR2 YYNGEE. The CDR3 loop reads CASSPRLQGFGNTIYF. CDR3 coding DNA: TGTGCCAGCAGCCCACGCCTCCAGGGCTTTGGAAACACCATATATTTT.

This clone was seen a few times. The CDR3 DNA reads as TGTGCCAGCAGCTTATTGGTGACAGGGGGGCACAGTAGTGAAAAACTGTTTTTT. Translation gives CASSLLVTGGHSSEKLFF. The genes are TRBV7-6 and TRBJ1-4, with TRBD1 matching over 9 bases. Germline V gene data show CDR1 as SGHVS and CDR2 as FNYEAQ. The ends lost 2 bases at V and 7 bases at J; junction bases unmatched: 14. The CDR3 covers 18 residues.